The 5 T cell receptor beta chains below all came from one sample that was sequenced in a study of blood T cell repertoires in COVID-19. This table comes from immunoSEQ multiplex PCR, and its TCRdb copy is limited to in-frame clones, with some not included. The sample lists 25,000 to 30,000 clones, about 83% seen once, with about a sixth in the top ten. The sequenced material came from peripheral blood. These receptors were taken from a human donor in a cohort sampled during active COVID-19.

The chain employs TRBV7-2 and TRBJ1-1, with unresolved D. Germline V gene sequence: CDR1 SGHTA, CDR2 FQGNSA. The CDR3 contains 13 residues. V was shortened by 3 bases and J by 7 bases, with 12 bases between the two germline ends. CDR3 sequence (DNA): TGTGCCAGCAGCTTCGCGGAACTCCTTGAAGCTTTCTTT. Translated, it gives CASSFAELLEAFF.

The rearrangement links TRBV7-3 to TRBJ2-1; D might be TRBD1 (5 bases). Trimming removed 5 bases from V and 12 bases from J, with 23 bases in between. Germline V gene lookup returns CDR1 SGHTA and CDR2 FQGTGA. The CDR3 runs to 15 residues. CDR3 amino acids: CASSRQEAGWVRQFF. The CDR3 nucleotides read TGTGCCAGCAGCCGTCAAGAGGCAGGGTGGGTCAGGCAGTTCTTC.

The chain carries TRBV7-2 and TRBJ1-4; 8 bases fit TRBD1. This CDR3 spans 15 amino acids. Germline CDR1 reads SGHTA; CDR2 reads FQGNSA. V gave up 5 bases and J gave up 6 bases; unmatched junction bases: 8. CDR3 sequence (DNA): TGTGCCAGCAGCGGACGGACAGGGCTCTATGAAAAACTGTTTTTT. Protein product: CASSGRTGLYEKLFF.

J is TRBJ2-5 and V is TRBV21-1; the DNA was not compared with TRBD2, the D call given in the table. TRBV21-1 is reported as a pseudogene. This CDR3 is 16 amino acids long. CDR3 in amino acids: CASSHHRGGRWETQYF. In DNA, the CDR3 is TGTGCCAGCAGCCACCACCGGGGAGGGAGGTGGGAGACCCAGTACTTC.

The chain has TRBV5-1 and TRBJ1-6; the D gene is possibly TRBD1 (5 bases). Germline V gene sequence: CDR1 SGHRS, CDR2 YFSETQ. The V and J ends lost 0 bases and 8 bases respectively, with 15 bases between them. The CDR3 spans 16 residues. The CDR3 nucleotides are TGCGCCAGCAGCTTGGCCGTAAGGGGTACGGATTCACCCCTCCACTTT. Translating it yields CASSLAVRGTDSPLHF.